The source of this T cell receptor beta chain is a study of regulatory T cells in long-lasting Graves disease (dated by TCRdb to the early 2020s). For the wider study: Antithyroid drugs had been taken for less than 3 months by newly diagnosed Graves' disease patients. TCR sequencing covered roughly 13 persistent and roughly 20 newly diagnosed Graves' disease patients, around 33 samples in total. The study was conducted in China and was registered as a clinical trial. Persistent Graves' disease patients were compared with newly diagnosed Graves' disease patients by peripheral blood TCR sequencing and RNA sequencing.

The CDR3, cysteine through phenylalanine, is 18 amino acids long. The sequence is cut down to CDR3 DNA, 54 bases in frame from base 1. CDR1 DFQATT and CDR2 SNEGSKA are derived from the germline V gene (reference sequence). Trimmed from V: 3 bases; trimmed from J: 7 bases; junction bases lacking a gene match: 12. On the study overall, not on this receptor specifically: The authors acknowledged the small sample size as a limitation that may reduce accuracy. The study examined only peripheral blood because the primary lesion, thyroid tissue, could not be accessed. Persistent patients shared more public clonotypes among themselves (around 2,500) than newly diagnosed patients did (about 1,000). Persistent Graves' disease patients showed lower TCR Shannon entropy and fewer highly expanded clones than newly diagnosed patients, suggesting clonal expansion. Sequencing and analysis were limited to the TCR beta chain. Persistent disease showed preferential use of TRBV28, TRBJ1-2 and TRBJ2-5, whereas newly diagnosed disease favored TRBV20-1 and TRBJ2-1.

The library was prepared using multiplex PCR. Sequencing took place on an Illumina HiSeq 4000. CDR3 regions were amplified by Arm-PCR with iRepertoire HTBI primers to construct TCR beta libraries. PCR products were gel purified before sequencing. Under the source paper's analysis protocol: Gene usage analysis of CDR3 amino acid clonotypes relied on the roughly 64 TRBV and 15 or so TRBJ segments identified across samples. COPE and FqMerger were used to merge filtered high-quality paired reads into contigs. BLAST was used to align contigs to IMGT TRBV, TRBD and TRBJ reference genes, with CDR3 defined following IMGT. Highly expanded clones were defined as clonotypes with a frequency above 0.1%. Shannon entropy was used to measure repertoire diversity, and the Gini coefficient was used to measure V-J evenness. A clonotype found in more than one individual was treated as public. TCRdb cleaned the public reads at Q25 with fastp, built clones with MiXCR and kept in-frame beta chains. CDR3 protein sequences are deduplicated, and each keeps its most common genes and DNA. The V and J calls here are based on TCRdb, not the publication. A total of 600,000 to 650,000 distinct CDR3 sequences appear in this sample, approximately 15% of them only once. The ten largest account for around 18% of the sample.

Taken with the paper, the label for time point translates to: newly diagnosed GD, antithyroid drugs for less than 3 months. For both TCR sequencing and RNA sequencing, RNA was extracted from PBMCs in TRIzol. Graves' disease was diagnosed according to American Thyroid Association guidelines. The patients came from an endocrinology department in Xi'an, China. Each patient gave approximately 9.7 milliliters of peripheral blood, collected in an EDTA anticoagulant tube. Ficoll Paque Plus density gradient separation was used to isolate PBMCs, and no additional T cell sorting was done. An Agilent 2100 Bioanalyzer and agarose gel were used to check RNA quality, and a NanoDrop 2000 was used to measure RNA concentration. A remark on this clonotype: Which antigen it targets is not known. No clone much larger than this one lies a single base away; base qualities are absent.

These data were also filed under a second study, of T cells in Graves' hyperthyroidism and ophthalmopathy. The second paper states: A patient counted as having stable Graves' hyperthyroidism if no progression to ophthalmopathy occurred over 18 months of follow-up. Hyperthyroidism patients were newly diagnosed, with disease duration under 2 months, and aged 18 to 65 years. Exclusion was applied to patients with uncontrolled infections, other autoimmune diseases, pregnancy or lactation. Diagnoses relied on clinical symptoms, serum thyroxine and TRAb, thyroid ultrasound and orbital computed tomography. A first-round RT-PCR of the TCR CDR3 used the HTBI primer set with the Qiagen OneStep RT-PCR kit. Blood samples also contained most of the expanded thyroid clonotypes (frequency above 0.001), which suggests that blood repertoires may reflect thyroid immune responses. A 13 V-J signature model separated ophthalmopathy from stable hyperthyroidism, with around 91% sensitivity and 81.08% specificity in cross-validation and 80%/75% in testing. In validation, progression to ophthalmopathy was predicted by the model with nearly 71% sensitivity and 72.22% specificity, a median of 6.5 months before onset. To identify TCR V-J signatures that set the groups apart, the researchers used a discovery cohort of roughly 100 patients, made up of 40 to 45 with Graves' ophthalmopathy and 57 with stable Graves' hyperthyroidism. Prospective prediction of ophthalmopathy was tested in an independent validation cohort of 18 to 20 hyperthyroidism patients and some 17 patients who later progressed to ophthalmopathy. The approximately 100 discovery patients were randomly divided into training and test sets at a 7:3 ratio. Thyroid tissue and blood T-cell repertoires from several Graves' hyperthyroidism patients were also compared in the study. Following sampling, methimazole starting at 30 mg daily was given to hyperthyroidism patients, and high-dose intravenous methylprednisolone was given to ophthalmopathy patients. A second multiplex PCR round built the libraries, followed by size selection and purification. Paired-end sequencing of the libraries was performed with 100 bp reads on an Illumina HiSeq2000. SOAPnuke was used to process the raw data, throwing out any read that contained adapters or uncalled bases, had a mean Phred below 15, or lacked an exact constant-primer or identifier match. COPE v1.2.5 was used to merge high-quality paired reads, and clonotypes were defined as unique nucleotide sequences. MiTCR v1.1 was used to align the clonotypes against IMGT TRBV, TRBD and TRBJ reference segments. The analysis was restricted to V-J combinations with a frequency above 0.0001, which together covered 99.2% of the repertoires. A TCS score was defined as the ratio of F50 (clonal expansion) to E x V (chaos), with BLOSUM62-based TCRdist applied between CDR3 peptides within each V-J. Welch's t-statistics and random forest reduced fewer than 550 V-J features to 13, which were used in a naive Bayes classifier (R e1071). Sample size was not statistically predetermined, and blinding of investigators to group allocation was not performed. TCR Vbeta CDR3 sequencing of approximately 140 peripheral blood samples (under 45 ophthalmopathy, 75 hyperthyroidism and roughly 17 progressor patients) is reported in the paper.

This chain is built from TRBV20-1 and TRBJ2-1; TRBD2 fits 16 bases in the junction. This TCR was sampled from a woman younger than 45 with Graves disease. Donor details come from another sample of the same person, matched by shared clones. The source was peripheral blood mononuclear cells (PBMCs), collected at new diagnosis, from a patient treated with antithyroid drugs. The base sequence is TGCAGTGCTAGTGTTGCGGGACTAGCGGGAGGGGAAAAAAATGAGCAGTTCTTC. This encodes CSASVAGLAGGEKNEQFF.